The T cell receptor (beta chain) described here comes from a study of sequential checkpoint blockade in melanoma (dated by TCRdb to the late 2010s). Regarding the research as a whole: Patients were randomized 1:1 to first-line nivolumab followed by ipilimumab (arm A) or ipilimumab followed by nivolumab (arm B). Around 80% of the matched pre- and post-treatment tumor biopsy pairs came from the same lesion. Over 20 patients had matched tumor biopsies taken before treatment and at week 13, after single-agent nivolumab (arm A) or ipilimumab (arm B). TCRbeta immunosequencing was performed on DNA from over 90 pretreatment melanoma tumor samples. Maintenance nivolumab was given following each of the two trial sequences.

The treatment or condition tag for this specimen amounts to: randomized to nivolumab then ipilimumab (arm A) or the reverse (arm B). None of the trial patients had been given prior DNA-damaging chemotherapy. The samples were obtained from melanoma patients enrolled in CheckMate 064, an open-label, randomized phase II trial testing sequential checkpoint blockade. Genomic DNA from formalin-fixed paraffin-embedded (FFPE) tissue samples was used for tumor TCR sequencing. What the work shows at the level of the full study, not this receptor alone: In the nivolumab-first arm (arm A), an association was found between pretreatment tumor TIL clonality and response (P = .04). Tumor T-cell fraction and clonality were correlated with PD-L1 staining and CD8+ T-cell counts, but not with mutational load. Larger, independent patient cohorts are needed to validate the response-prediction model that combines TCR metrics and mutation burden. Small sample sizes and reduced statistical power limited the within-arm analyses of tumor T-cell fraction. Patients with increases in tumor T-cell fraction and clonality by week 13 were approximately 30 times more likely to achieve clinical benefit.

This clone was seen only a few times. Its antigen specificity is not known. No much larger clone exists at a distance of one base, and base qualities are not known. TCRbeta CDR3 regions were immunosequenced from genomic DNA with the immunoSEQ Assay. Prior to high-throughput sequencing, genomic DNA was amplified by bias-controlled multiplex PCR. The authors processed their data as follows. To quantify the absolute abundance of each unique TCRbeta CDR3 region, the sequences were collapsed and filtered. Clonality, defined as 1 minus Pielou's evenness, was calculated using only productive rearrangements. Tumor T-cell fraction was computed by normalizing TCRbeta template counts to usable DNA, estimated from several housekeeping genes. A previously published method was used to identify clones whose frequencies were significantly greater in on-treatment samples than in baseline samples. TCRdb obtained this table from immuneACCESS and retained in-frame rearrangements with V and J assigned. These tables miss some clones; where compared with another copy, unresolved V genes account for less than half of the shortfall, and the remainder is unexplained. D and trimming were read from the DNA, whereas the V and J calls and clone size are those reported in that table. Across this sample there are some 8,000 clones, with over 25% seen only once. The ten largest clones capture more than 4.5% of the sample.

From the cysteine through the phenylalanine, the CDR3 covers 14 amino acids. Only CDR3 DNA is held: 42 bases, read in frame from base 1. CDR1 and CDR2 were assigned from the germline V gene (reference sequence) as GTSNPN and SVGIG. Cut back by 1 base and 5 bases, the V and J ends lie 14 bases apart. The chain employs TRBV30 and TRBJ2-5; the D gene assignment is ambiguous. The source is a human donor with melanoma. The sequencing used tumor tissue (inferred from file names), collected from a patient given nivolumab and ipilimumab in sequence. The nucleotide sequence is TGTGCCTGGAGTGGAGAGCAGGCACGGGAGACCCAGTACTTC. It specifies CAWSGEQARETQYF.